Sequencing of this T cell receptor beta chain was carried out in a study of blood T cell repertoires in COVID-19. The protocol was immunoSEQ multiplex PCR, while the TCRdb copy is restricted to in-frame clones and leaves out a portion. Among 310,000 or so clones listed, roughly 85% were seen once. Trimming stripped 2 bases from V and 5 bases from J, with 12 bases between. Germline assignment: CDR1 MNHEY and CDR2 SVGAGI. CDR3 length: 14 amino acids. The sequencing sample was made of PBMCs or T cells enriched from blood (not recorded which). The gene calls are TRBV6-5 and TRBJ1-2; tentatively, D is TRBD1 (6 bases). The TCR sequence derives from a woman younger than 45 who had recovered from COVID-19. CDR3 in amino acids: CASSYDGQRYGYTF. The CDR3 DNA reads as TGTGCCAGCAGTTACGACGGACAGAGATATGGCTACACCTTC.